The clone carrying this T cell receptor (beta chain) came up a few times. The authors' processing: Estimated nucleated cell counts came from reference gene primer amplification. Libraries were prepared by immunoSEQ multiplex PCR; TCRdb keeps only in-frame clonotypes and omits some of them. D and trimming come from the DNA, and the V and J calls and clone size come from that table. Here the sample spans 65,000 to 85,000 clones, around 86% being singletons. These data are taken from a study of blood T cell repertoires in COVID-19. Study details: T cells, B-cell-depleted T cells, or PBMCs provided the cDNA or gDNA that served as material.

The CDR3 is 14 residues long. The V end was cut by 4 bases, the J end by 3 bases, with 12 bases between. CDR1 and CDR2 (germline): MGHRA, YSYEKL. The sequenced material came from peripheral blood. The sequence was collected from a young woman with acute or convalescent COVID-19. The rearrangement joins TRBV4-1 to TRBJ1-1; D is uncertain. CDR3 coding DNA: TGCGCCAGCAGCCCGACATTTCTCCACACTGAAGCTTTCTTT. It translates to CASSPTFLHTEAFF.